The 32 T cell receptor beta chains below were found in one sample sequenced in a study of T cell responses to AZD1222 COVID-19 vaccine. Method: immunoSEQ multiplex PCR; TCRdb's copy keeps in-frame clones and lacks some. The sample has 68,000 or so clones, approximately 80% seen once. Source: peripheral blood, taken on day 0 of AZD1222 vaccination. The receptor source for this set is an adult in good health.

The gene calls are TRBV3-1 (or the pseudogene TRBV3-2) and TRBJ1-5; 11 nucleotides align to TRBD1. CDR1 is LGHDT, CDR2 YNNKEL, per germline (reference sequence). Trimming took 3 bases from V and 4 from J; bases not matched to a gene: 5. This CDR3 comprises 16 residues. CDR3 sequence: CASSHRGQGANQPQHF. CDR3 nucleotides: TGTGCCAGCAGCCATCGCGGACAGGGGGCGAATCAGCCCCAGCATTTT.

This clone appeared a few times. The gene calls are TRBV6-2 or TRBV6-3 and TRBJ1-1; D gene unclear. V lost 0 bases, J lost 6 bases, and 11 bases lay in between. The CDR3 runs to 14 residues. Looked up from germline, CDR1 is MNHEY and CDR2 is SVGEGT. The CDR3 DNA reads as TGTGCCAGCAGTTACTCCGAATTAAAAGCTGAAGCTTTCTTT. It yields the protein CASSYSELKAEAFF.

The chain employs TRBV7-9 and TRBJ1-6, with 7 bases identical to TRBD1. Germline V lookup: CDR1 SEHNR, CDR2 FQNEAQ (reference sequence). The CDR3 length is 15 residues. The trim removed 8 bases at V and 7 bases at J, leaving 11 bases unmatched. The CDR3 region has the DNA TGTGCCAGCGGGGACGGACAGGCGACAAATTCACCCCTCCACTTT. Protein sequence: CASGDGQATNSPLHF.

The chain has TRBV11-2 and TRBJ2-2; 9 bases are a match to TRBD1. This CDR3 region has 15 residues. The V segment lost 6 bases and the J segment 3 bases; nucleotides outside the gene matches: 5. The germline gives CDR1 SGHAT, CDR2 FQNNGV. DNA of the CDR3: TGTGCCAGCAGTTCGTACAGGGGGCACACCGGGGAGCTGTTTTTT. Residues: CASSSYRGHTGELFF.

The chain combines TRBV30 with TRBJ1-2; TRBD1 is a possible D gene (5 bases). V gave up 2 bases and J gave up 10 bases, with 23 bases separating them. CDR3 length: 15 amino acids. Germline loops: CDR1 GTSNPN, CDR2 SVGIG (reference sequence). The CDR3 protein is CAWSIGAGLEGDYTF. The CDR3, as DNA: TGTGCCTGGAGTATCGGGGCGGGCCTGGAAGGGGACTACACCTTC. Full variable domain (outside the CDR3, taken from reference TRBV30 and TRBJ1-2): SQTIHQWPATLVQPVGSPLSLECTVEGTSNPNLYWYRQAAGRGLQLLFYSVGIGQISSEVPQNLSASRPQDRQFILSSKKLLLSDSGFYLCAWSIGAGLEGDYTFGSGTRLTVV.

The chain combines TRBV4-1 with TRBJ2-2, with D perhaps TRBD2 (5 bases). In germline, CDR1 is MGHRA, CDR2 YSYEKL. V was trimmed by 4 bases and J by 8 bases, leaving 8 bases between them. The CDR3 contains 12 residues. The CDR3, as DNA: TGCGCCAGCAGCCGCGGGTGGGGGGAGCTGTTTTTT. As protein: CASSRGWGELFF.

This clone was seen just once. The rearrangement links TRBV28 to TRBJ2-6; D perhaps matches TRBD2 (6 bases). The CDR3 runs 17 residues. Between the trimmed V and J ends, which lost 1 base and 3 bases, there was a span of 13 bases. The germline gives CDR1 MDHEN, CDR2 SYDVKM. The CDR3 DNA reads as TGTGCCAGCAGTTTATCCGCTGGGGGGTATGGGGCCAACGTCCTGACTTTC. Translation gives CASSLSAGGYGANVLTF. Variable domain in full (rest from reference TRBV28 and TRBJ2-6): DVKVTQSSRYLVKRTGEKVFLECVQDMDHENMFWYRQDPGLGLRLIYFSYDVKMKEKGDIPEGYSVSREKKERFSLILESASTNQTSMYLCASSLSAGGYGANVLTFGAGSRLTVL.

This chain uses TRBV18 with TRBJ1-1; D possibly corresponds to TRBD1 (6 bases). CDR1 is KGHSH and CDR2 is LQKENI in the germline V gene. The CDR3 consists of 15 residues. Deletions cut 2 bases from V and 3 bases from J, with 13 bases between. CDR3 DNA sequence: TGTGCCAGCTCACCAAGCGTACAGGGCTACACTGAAGCTTTCTTT. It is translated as CASSPSVQGYTEAFF.

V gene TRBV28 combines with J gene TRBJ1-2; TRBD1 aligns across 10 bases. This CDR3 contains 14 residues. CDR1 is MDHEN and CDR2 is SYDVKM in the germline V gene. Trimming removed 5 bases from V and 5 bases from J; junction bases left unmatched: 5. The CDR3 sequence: CASSDRGRGYGYTF. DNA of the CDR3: TGTGCCAGCAGTGACAGGGGGCGAGGATATGGCTACACCTTC.

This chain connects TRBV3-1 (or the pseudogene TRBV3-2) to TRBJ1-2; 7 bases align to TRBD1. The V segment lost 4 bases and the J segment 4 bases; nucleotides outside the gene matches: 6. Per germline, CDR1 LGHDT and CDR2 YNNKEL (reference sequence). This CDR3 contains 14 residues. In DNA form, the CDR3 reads TGTGCCAGCAGCCCCACCGGACAGGCCTATGGCTACACCTTC. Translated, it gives CASSPTGQAYGYTF.

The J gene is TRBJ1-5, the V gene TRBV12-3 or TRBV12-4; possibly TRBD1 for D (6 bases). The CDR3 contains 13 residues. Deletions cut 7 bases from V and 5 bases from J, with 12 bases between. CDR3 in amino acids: CASTGGRYQPQHF. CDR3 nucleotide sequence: TGTGCCAGCACTGGGGGGCGGTATCAGCCCCAGCATTTT.

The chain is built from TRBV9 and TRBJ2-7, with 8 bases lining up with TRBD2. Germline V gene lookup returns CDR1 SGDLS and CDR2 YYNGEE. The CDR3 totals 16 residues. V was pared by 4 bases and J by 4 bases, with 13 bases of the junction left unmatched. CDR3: CASSHNIAGNQYEQYF. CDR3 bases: TGTGCCAGCAGCCACAACATAGCGGGGAATCAATACGAGCAGTACTTC.

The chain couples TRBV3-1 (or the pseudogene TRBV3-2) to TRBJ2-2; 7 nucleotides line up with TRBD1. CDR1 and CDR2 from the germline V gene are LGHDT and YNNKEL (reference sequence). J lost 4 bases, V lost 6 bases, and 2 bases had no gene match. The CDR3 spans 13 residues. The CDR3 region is CASSHRGTGELFF. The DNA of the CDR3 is TGTGCCAGCAGTCACAGGGGCACCGGGGAGCTGTTTTTT.

CDR3 region: CSASPPGTSGGAYEQFF. CDR3 DNA sequence: TGCAGTGCTAGTCCACCGGGGACTAGCGGGGGGGCTTATGAGCAGTTCTTC. The chain uses TRBV20-1 and TRBJ2-1; TRBD2 agrees at 16 bases. V was pared by 3 bases and J by 8 bases, with 10 bases of the junction left unmatched. The CDR3 is 17 residues long. Germline values: CDR1 DFQATT, CDR2 SNEGSKA (reference sequence).

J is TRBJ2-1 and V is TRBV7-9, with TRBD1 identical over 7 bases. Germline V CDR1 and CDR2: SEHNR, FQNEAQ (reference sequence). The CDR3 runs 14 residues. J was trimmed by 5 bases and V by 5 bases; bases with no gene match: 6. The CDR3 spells CASSGGQPDNEQFF. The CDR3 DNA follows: TGTGCCAGCAGCGGGGGACAGCCTGACAATGAGCAGTTCTTC.

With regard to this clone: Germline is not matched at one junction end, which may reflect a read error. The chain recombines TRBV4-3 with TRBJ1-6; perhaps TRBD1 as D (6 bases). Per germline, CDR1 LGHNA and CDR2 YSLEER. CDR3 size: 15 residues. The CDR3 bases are TGCGCCAGCAGCGAAGAAGATACAGGGTATTCACCCCTCCACTTT. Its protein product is CASSEEDTGYSPLHF.

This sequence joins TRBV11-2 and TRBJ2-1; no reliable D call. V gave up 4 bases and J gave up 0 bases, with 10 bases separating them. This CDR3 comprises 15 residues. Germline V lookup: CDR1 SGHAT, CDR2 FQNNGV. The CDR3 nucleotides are TGTGCCAGCAGCTCGGACCCAAGCTCCTACAATGAGCAGTTCTTC. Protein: CASSSDPSSYNEQFF. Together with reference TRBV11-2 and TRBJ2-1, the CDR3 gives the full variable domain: EAGVAQSPRYKIIEKRQSVAFWCNPISGHATLYWYQQILGQGPKLLIQFQNNGVVDDSQLPKDRFSAERLKGVDSTLKIQPAKLEDSAVYLCASSSDPSSYNEQFFGPGTRLTVL.

The CDR3 region is CASSVVTSGSNNEQFF. The CDR3 bases are TGTGCCAGCAGCGTAGTGACTAGCGGGTCAAACAATGAGCAGTTCTTC. This sequence joins TRBV9 and TRBJ2-1; TRBD2 matches 10 bases. CDR3 length: 16 residues. CDR1 is SGDLS, CDR2 YYNGEE, per germline. The V and J ends lost 0 bases and 5 bases, in that order; junction bases with no gene match: 5. The whole variable domain, remainder taken from reference TRBV9 and TRBJ2-1, is DSGVTQTPKHLITATGQRVTLRCSPRSGDLSVYWYQQSLDQGLQFLIQYYNGEERAKGNILERFSAQQFPDLHSELNLSSLELGDSALYFCASSVVTSGSNNEQFFGPGTRLTVL.

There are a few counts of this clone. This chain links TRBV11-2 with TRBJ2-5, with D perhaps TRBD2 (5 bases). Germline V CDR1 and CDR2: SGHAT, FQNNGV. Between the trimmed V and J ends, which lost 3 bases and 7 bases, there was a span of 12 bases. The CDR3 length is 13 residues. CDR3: CASSLLSAGTQYF. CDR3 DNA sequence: TGTGCCAGCAGCTTGTTATCCGCGGGGACCCAGTACTTC.

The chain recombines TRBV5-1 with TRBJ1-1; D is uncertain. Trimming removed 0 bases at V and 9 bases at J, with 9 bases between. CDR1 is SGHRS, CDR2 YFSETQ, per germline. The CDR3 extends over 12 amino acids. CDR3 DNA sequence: TGCGCCAGCAGCTTGGAGGCAGGACAAGCTTTCTTT. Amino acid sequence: CASSLEAGQAFF.

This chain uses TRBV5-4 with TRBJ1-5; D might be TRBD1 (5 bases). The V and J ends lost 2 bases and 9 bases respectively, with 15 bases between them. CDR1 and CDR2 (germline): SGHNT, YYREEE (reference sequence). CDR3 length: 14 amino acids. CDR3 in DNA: TGTGCCAGCAGCTTCGACGCAGGGCAATCGCCCCAGCATTTT. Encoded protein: CASSFDAGQSPQHF.

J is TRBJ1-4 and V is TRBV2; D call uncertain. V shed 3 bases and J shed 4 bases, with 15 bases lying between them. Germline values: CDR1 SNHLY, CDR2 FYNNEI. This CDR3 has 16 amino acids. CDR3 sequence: CASSDGGEIFNEKLFF. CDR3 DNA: TGTGCCAGCAGTGATGGCGGGGAAATCTTTAATGAAAAACTGTTTTTT.

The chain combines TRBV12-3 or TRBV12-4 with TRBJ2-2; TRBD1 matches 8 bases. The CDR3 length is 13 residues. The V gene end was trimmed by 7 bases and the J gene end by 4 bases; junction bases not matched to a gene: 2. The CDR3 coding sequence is TGTGCCAGCACCACAGGGGGCACCGGGGAGCTGTTTTTT. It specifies CASTTGGTGELFF.

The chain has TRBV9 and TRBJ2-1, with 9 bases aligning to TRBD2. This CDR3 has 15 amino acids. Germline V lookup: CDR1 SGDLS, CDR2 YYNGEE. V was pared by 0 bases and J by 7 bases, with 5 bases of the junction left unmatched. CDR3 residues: CASSVGRGGRNEQFF. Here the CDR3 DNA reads TGTGCCAGCAGCGTAGGGCGGGGGGGCCGTAATGAGCAGTTCTTC. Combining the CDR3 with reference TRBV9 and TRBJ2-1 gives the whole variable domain DSGVTQTPKHLITATGQRVTLRCSPRSGDLSVYWYQQSLDQGLQFLIQYYNGEERAKGNILERFSAQQFPDLHSELNLSSLELGDSALYFCASSVGRGGRNEQFFGPGTRLTVL.

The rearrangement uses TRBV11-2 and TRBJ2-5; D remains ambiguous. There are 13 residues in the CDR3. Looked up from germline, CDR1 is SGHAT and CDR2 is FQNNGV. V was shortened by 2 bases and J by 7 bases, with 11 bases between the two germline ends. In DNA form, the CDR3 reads TGTGCCAGCAGCTTAAACGGCCCAGGGACCCAGTACTTC. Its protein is CASSLNGPGTQYF.

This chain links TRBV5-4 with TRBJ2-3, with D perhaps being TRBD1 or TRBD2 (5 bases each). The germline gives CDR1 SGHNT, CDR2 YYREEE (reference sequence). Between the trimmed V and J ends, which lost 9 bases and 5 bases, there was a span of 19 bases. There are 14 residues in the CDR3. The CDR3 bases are TGTGCCAACGGCCGGGACGGCCATGGAGATACGCAGTATTTT. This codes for CANGRDGHGDTQYF. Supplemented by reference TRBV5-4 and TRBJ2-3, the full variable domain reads ETGVTQSPTHLIKTRGQQVTLRCSSQSGHNTVSWYQQALGQGPQFIFQYYREEENGRGNFPPRFSGLQFPNYSSELNVNALELDDSALYLCANGRDGHGDTQYFGPGTRLTVL.

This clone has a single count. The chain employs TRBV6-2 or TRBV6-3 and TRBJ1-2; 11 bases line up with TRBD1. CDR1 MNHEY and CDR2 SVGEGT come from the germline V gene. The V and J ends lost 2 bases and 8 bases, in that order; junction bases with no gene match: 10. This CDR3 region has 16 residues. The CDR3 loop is CASSYDPDRGLNGYTF. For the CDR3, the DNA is TGTGCCAGCAGTTACGATCCGGACAGGGGGCTTAACGGCTACACCTTC.

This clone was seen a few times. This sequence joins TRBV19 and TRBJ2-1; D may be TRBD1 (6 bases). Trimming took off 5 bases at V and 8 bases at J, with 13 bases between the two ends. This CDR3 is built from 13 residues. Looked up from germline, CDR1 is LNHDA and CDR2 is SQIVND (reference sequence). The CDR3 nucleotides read TGTGCCAGTAGTCCCCGGGACAAACATGAGCAGTTCTTC. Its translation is CASSPRDKHEQFF.

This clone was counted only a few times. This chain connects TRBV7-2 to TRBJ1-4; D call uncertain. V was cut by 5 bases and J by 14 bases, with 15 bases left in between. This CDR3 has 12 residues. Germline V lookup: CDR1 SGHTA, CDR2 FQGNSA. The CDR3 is CASSDLGVSLFF. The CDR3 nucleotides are TGTGCCAGCAGCGATCTAGGAGTTTCGCTGTTTTTT.

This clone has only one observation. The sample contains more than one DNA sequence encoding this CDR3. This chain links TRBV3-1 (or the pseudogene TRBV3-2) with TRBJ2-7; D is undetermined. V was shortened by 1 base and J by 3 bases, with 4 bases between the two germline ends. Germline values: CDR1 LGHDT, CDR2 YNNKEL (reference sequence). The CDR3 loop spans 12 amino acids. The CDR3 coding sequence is TGTGCCAGCAGCCAAGTTAGCTACGAGCAGTACTTC. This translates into CASSQVSYEQYF.

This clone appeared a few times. DNA of the CDR3: TGTGCCAGCAGCCGGAATAGGGGGGGTGAAAAACTGTTTTTT. This gives the protein CASSRNRGGEKLFF. The gene calls are TRBV14 and TRBJ1-4; D possibly corresponds to TRBD1 (6 bases). Per the germline V gene, CDR1 is SGHDN and CDR2 is FVKESK. This CDR3 spans 14 amino acids. V lost 4 bases and J 7 bases, leaving 13 bases between the germline ends.

The DNA for the CDR3 is TGTGCCAGCAGTGAAATGAGGCTACAACTATACACAGATACGCAGTATTTT. It translates to CASSEMRLQLYTDTQYF. The rearrangement joins TRBV6-1 to TRBJ2-3; no firm D call. Germline-derived CDR1 and CDR2 are MNHNS and SASEGT. Deletions cut 2 bases from V and 2 bases from J, with 17 bases between. The CDR3 runs 17 residues.